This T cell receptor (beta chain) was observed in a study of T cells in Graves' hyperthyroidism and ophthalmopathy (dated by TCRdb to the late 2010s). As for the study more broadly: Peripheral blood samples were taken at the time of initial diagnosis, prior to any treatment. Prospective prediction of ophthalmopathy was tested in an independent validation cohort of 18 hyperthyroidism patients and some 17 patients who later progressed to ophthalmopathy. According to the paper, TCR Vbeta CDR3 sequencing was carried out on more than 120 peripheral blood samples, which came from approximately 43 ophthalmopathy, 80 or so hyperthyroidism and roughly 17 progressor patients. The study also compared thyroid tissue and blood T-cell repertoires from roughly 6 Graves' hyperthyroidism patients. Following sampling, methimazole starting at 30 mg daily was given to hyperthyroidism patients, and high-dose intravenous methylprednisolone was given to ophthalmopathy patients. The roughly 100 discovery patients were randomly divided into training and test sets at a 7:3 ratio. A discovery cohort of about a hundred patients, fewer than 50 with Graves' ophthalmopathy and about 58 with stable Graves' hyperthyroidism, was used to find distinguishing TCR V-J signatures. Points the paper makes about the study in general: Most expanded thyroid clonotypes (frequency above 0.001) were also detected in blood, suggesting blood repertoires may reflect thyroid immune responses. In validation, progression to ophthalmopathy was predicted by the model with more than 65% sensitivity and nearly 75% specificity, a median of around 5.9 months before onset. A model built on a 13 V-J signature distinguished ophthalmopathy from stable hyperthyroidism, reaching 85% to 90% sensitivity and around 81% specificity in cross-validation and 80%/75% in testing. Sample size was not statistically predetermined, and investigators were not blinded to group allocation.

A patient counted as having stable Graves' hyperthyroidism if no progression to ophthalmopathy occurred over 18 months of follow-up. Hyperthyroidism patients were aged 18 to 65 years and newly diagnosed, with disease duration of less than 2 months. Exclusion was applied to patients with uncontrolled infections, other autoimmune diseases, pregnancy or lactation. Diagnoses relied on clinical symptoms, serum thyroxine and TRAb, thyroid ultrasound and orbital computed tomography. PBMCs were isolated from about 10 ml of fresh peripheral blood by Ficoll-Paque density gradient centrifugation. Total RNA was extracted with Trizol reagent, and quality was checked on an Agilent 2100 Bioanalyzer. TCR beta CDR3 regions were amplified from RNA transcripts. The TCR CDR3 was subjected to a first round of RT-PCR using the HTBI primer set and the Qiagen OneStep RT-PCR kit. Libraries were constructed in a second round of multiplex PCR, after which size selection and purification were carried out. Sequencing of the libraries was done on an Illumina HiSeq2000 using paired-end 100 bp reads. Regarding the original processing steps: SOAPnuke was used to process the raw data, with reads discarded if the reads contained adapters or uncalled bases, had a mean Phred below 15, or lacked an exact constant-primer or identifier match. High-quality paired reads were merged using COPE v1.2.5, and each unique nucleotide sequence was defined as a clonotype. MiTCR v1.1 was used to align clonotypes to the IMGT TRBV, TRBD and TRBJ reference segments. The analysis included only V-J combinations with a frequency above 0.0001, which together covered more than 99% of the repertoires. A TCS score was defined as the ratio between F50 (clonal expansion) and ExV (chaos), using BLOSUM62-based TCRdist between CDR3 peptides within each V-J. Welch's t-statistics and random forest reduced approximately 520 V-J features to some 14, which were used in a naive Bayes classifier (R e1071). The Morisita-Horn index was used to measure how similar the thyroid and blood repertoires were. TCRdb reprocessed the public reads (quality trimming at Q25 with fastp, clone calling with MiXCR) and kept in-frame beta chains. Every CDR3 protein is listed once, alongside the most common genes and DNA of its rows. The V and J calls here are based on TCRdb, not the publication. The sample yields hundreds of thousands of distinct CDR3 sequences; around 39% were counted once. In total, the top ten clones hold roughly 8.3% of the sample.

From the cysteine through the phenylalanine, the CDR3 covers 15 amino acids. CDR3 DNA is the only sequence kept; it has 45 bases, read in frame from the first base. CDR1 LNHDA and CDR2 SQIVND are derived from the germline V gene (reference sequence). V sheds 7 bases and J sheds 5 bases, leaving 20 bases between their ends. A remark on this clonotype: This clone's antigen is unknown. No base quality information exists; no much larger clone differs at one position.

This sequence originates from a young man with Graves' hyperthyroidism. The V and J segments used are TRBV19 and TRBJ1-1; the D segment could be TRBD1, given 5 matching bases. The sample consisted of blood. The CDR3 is CASTPRGVEETEAFF. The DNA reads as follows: TGTGCCAGTACCCCCCGGGGGGTTGAAGAAACTGAAGCTTTCTTT.